The clone carrying this T cell receptor beta chain was seen ten or more times. Its antigen remains unidentified. The data were obtained in a study of identical twins. Study outcomes and limitations: The abundant beta clonotypes from cord blood had fewer insertions, and memory repertoires had none of this. Cross-sectional statistics underpinned the conclusions; the same donors were not followed. Weaker excess sharing between twins was seen in beta out-of-frame sequences.

TCRdb re-derived calls from the 5' RACE reads in MiXCR, one entry per CDR3 protein. The sample shows a few hundred thousand distinct CDR3 sequences, nearly 9.5% of them seen only once. V lost 8 bases to trimming and J lost 3 bases; unmatched junction nucleotides: 5. Per the germline V gene, CDR1 is MNHEY and CDR2 is SMNVEV (reference sequence). This CDR3 region has 14 residues. This same sample was also part of a study on yellow fever vaccine responses in identical twins.

The source of this sequence is a woman under 30 in good health. The sequencing input was CD8+ T cells sorted from blood. This chain links TRBV27 with TRBJ2-7, with 12 bases aligning to TRBD2. The CDR3 loop reads CASRRLAGDYEQYF. CDR3 in DNA: TGTGCCAGCCGCCGACTAGCGGGAGACTACGAGCAGTACTTC.